This entry concerns a single TCR beta chain. The target antigen is unknown. CDR1 ENHRY and CDR2 SYGVKD come from the germline V gene. The length of the CDR3 is 16 residues. With 11 bases clipped from V and 0 bases from J, the junction kept 13 bases outside the gene matches. Unique molecular identifiers featured in each of the TCR beta cDNA libraries. TCRdb analysed the PCR reads with MiXCR anew, one entry per CDR3 protein. Among hundreds of thousands of distinct CDR3 sequences listed, under 70% were seen once. This entry comes from a study of post-analysis software for immune sequencing data. Whole-study context: There were relapsing-remitting, secondary progressive and progressive-relapsing multiple sclerosis among the disease courses included. Study findings and constraints: Multiple sclerosis was associated with a significant reduction in normalized Chao1 diversity relative to controls. Included in a set of about 5 TRBV segments more frequent in patients than controls were TRBV5-6, TRBV5-1 and TRBV20-1.

The V gene is TRBV10-3, the J gene TRBJ2-3; 8 bases align to TRBD2. Sequencing was carried out using blood. This TCR was sampled from a girl aged 5-17 years with multiple sclerosis. This CDR3 reads CAHGTSGPHSTDTQYF. In nucleotides, the CDR3 is TGTGCCCACGGAACTAGCGGACCTCATAGCACAGATACGCAGTATTTT.